Following are 19 T cell receptor beta chains from one sample sequenced in a study of shared clonotypes between healthy human individuals. Profiled with immunoSEQ multiplex PCR; TCRdb holds only in-frame clones, not every one. The sample includes roughly 330,000 clones, 74% of them seen just once. Sequenced: memory CD4+ T cells sorted from blood. As to subset: CD45RA-negative fraction. Receptors were obtained from a young man in good health.

The chain links TRBV7-2 to TRBJ1-2; a possible D gene is TRBD1 (5 bases). Germline-derived CDR1 and CDR2 are SGHTA and FQGNSA. The length of the CDR3 is 13 residues. V shed 3 bases and J shed 5 bases, with 10 bases lying between them. The chain's CDR3 is CASSFAGGYGYTF. In nucleotides, the CDR3 is TGTGCCAGCAGCTTCGCCGGGGGGTATGGCTACACCTTC.

In this sample, this clone turned up many times. V gene TRBV5-1 combines with J gene TRBJ2-5; D gene uncertain. Germline V gene data show CDR1 as SGHRS and CDR2 as YFSETQ. V lost 5 bases and J lost 1, with 12 bases in between. The CDR3 contains 14 residues. The CDR3 DNA reads TGCGCCAGCAGTATATGGGCAGTCCAAGAGACCCAGTACTTC. Translated: CASSIWAVQETQYF.

The chain is built from TRBV10-2 and TRBJ1-5; the D gene is possibly TRBD1 (5 bases). The CDR3 is made up of 16 amino acids. Germline-derived CDR1 and CDR2 are WSHSY and SAAADI. Trimming took off 6 bases at V and 2 bases at J, with 17 bases between the two ends. The DNA for the CDR3 is TGCGCCAGCAGCCTGAGAGGGGTGGATGGCAATCAGCCCCAGCATTTT. This sequence encodes CASSLRGVDGNQPQHF.

The chain recombines TRBV5-1 with TRBJ2-6; maybe TRBD2 (5 bases). Trimming took off 5 bases at V and 0 bases at J, with 15 bases between the two ends. Germline-derived CDR1 and CDR2 are SGHRS and YFSETQ. This CDR3 is 17 amino acids long. The CDR3 is CASSVSGQGSGANVLTF. CDR3 sequence (DNA): TGCGCCAGCAGTGTAAGCGGCCAAGGCTCTGGGGCCAACGTCCTGACTTTC.

V usage is TRBV6-6 and J usage is TRBJ2-3; 8 bases agree with TRBD2. CDR3 length: 14 amino acids. The V and J ends lost 6 bases and 4 bases, in that order; junction bases with no gene match: 6. Germline-derived CDR1 and CDR2 are MNHNY and SVGAGI (reference sequence). CDR3 amino acids: CASRLAGRADTQYF. In nucleotides, the CDR3 is TGTGCCAGCAGATTAGCGGGGAGAGCAGATACGCAGTATTTT.

This sequence joins TRBV4-1 and TRBJ1-1, with 11 bases identical to TRBD1. Germline-derived CDR1 and CDR2 are MGHRA and YSYEKL. The junction had 6 bases not matched to a gene; V was cut back by 4 bases and J by 5 bases. The CDR3 is 15 residues long. In DNA form, the CDR3 reads TGCGCCAGCAGCCTATTCGGGACAGGGGGGACTGAAGCTTTCTTT. Its protein product is CASSLFGTGGTEAFF.

V and J are TRBV6-1 and TRBJ2-7, with 10 bases that match TRBD1. This CDR3 spans 15 amino acids. The germline V gene encodes CDR1 MNHNS and CDR2 SASEGT. V lost 5 bases to trimming and J lost 7 bases; unmatched junction nucleotides: 11. This CDR3 is CASSRWRQGAREQYF. The CDR3 DNA reads as TGTGCCAGCAGTCGGTGGCGACAGGGGGCACGGGAGCAGTACTTC.

This rearrangement joins TRBV16 to TRBJ2-4; D call uncertain. The germline V gene has CDR1 KGHSY and CDR2 FQNENV. The CDR3 runs to 16 residues. The V gene lost 3 bases and the J gene lost 7 bases, with 19 bases spanning the gap. The CDR3 sequence: CASSHPAGPGRNIQYF. The DNA for the CDR3 is TGTGCCAGCAGCCACCCCGCTGGGCCCGGGCGGAACATTCAGTACTTC.

The chain carries TRBV28 and TRBJ2-3; D might be TRBD2 (5 bases). V was trimmed by 6 bases and J by 0 bases, leaving 13 bases between them. Looked up from germline, CDR1 is MDHEN and CDR2 is SYDVKM. The CDR3 spans 15 residues. In DNA form, the CDR3 reads TGTGCCAGCAGCTCGCCTCGGGGAAGCACAGATACGCAGTATTTT. As protein: CASSSPRGSTDTQYF. Variable domain in full (rest from reference TRBV28 and TRBJ2-3): DVKVTQSSRYLVKRTGEKVFLECVQDMDHENMFWYRQDPGLGLRLIYFSYDVKMKEKGDIPEGYSVSREKKERFSLILESASTNQTSMYLCASSSPRGSTDTQYFGPGTRLTVL.

V gene TRBV18 combines with J gene TRBJ2-3, with 11 bases lining up with TRBD2. Germline V CDR1 and CDR2: KGHSH, LQKENI. The length of the CDR3 is 14 residues. The ends lost 4 bases at V and 5 bases at J; junction bases unmatched: 2. The CDR3 region has the DNA TGTGCCAGCTCACAGACTAGCGGGGAAGATACGCAGTATTTT. It encodes CASSQTSGEDTQYF.

This clone appeared once. This rearrangement joins TRBV18 to TRBJ2-1; 12 positions match TRBD2. Trimming removed 2 bases from V and 9 bases from J; junction bases left unmatched: 8. CDR1 is KGHSH and CDR2 is LQKENI in the germline V gene. The CDR3 has 16 amino acids. DNA for the CDR3: TGTGCCAGCTCACCAATCGGACTAGCGGGGTCTCGTGAGCAGTTCTTC. It is translated as CASSPIGLAGSREQFF.

This chain links TRBV5-6 with TRBJ1-4; TRBD1 might be the D (6 bases). The germline gives CDR1 SGHDT, CDR2 YYEEEE. Trimming pared 2 bases from V and 7 bases from J, leaving 15 bases between. The CDR3 has 15 residues. CDR3 DNA: TGTGCCAGCAGCTTCGTCGGGACATCTTTTGAAAAACTGTTTTTT. It is translated as CASSFVGTSFEKLFF.

The chain uses TRBV5-1 and TRBJ2-7; 11 nucleotides line up with TRBD2. The V gene's germline CDR1 is SGHRS and CDR2 YFSETQ. This CDR3 contains 15 residues. V was clipped by 0 bases and J by 6 bases; unmatched bases: 5. CDR3 in amino acids: CASSLALAGEGEQYF. CDR3 bases: TGCGCCAGCAGCTTGGCACTAGCGGGAGAAGGCGAGCAGTACTTC.

The genes are TRBV5-1 and TRBJ2-3; D not resolved. CDR3 length: 18 residues. V lost 1 base and J 0 bases, leaving 18 bases between the germline ends. The V gene's germline CDR1 is SGHRS and CDR2 YFSETQ. CDR3 region: CASSLRAPTVRSTDTQYF. The CDR3 DNA sequence: TGCGCCAGCAGCTTGAGGGCGCCAACAGTCAGAAGCACAGATACGCAGTATTTT. Full variable domain (remainder filled in from reference TRBV5-1 and TRBJ2-3): KAGVTQTPRYLIKTRGQQVTLSCSPISGHRSVSWYQQTPGQGLQFLFEYFSETQRNKGNFPGRFSGRQFSNSRSEMNVSTLELGDSALYLCASSLRAPTVRSTDTQYFGPGTRLTVL.

The chain couples TRBV7-9 to TRBJ2-7; D is uncertain. CDR3 length: 15 residues. Trimming pared 2 bases from V and 0 bases from J, leaving 11 bases between. Germline V gene sequence: CDR1 SEHNR, CDR2 FQNEAQ (reference sequence). Here the CDR3 reads CASSLLRRSSYEQYF. The DNA of the CDR3 is TGTGCCAGCAGCTTACTTAGACGAAGCTCCTACGAGCAGTACTTC.

This clone came up once. This chain connects TRBV25-1 to TRBJ2-7, with D unresolved. Germline V gene sequence: CDR1 MGHDK, CDR2 SYGVNS. With 5 bases removed from V and 3 bases from J, the gap between germline ends came to 14 bases. The CDR3 extends over 14 amino acids. This chain's CDR3 is CASSPGPYDYEQYF. CDR3 DNA sequence: TGTGCCAGCAGTCCGGGCCCTTATGACTACGAGCAGTACTTC.

This clone was found once. The genes are TRBV7-6 and TRBJ1-3; 7 bases fit TRBD1. This CDR3 has 19 residues. In germline, CDR1 is SGHVS, CDR2 FNYEAQ. The junction had 16 bases not matched to a gene; V was cut back by 5 bases and J by 0 bases. CDR3 bases: TGTGCCAGCAGCCCGAGGTTCCGAAACCGGGACAGCTCTGGAAACACCATATATTTT. This codes for CASSPRFRNRDSSGNTIYF.

The V call is TRBV28, the J call TRBJ1-5; no definite D call. Per the germline V gene, CDR1 is MDHEN and CDR2 is SYDVKM. Trimming stripped 2 bases from V and 1 base from J, with 6 bases between. The CDR3 extends over 14 amino acids. CDR3 in amino acids: CASSLGPSNQPQHF. The CDR3 nucleotides read TGTGCCAGCAGTTTAGGGCCGAGCAATCAGCCCCAGCATTTT.

This clone was seen a handful of times. CDR3 nucleotide sequence: TGTGCCAGCAGTTCCTCGACGGATGGCTACACCTTC. This translates into CASSSSTDGYTF. The chain employs TRBV28 and TRBJ1-2; D gene ambiguous. Germline V lookup: CDR1 MDHEN, CDR2 SYDVKM. Deletions cut 4 bases from V and 6 bases from J, with 9 bases between. CDR3 size: 12 residues.